This TCR beta chain was obtained from a study of blood T cells in healthy people across ages. Each sample provided at least 6 micrograms of extracted total RNA. PCR was performed a second time for roughly 7 to 11 cycles using a sample-barcoded 5' primer and a J-beta primer mix. TCRdb called the 5' RACE reads again in MiXCR, with one record for every CDR3 protein. The sample lists about 780,000 distinct CDR3 sequences; more than 25% were seen once. This clonotype was seen a few times. V gave up 9 bases and J gave up 2 bases; unmatched junction bases: 9. CDR3 size: 16 residues. Per germline, CDR1 KGHDR and CDR2 SFDVKD. This sample also belongs to another study, concerning T cells of mothers and their children. That paper states: The donors comprised several children and their three healthy Caucasian mothers. Primer M1S, used in the second PCR, introduced sample barcodes and 2-4 random nucleotides. Clones that were microchimeric and persistent were not detected among T cells.

The receptor was isolated from a boy between 10 and 17 years old in good health. The sequenced sample consisted of blood. This chain joins TRBV24-1 and TRBJ1-5; 10 bases line up with TRBD1. DNA for the CDR3: TGTGCCACCCAGACAGGGGGCGCAGGGGGCAATCAGCCCCAGCATTTT. It yields the protein CATQTGGAGGNQPQHF.